This T cell receptor beta chain was identified during a study of spatial heterogeneity in lung cancer. In this sample, this clonotype turned up a few times. TCRdb ran MiXCR on the 5' RACE reads and lists one entry per CDR3 protein. The table has 85,000 to 100,000 distinct CDR3 sequences, approximately 19% seen once. Time point defined: blood at routine non-recurrence follow-up after resection. This material consisted of PBMCs, taken at follow-up. This receptor was identified in a male donor with early-stage non-small cell lung cancer.

The chain's CDR3 is CSARDEGQGREKLFF. In nucleotides, the CDR3 is TGCAGTGCTAGAGATGAGGGACAGGGACGTGAAAAACTGTTTTTT. The chain recombines TRBV20-1 with TRBJ1-4, with 9 bases fitting TRBD1. Germline values: CDR1 DFQATT, CDR2 SNEGSKA (reference sequence). V lost 0 bases and J lost 7; bases outside the gene matches: 6. The CDR3 covers 15 residues.